The 16 T cell receptor beta chains below were found in one sample sequenced in a study of blood T cell repertoires in COVID-19. Method: immunoSEQ multiplex PCR; TCRdb's copy keeps in-frame clones and lacks some. The sample has approximately 320,000 clones, 70% to 90% seen once. Material for sequencing was peripheral blood. The receptors come from a human donor in a cohort sampled during active COVID-19.

This rearrangement joins TRBV27 to TRBJ1-1; TRBD1 aligns across 7 bases. Germline trimming cut 6 bases from V and 4 bases from J; bases unmatched to any gene: 8. Looked up from germline, CDR1 is MNHEY and CDR2 is SMNVEV (reference sequence). This CDR3 has 14 residues. In nucleotides, the CDR3 is TGTGCCAGCAGCGCGACCTCAGGGGGCACTGAAGCTTTCTTT. It yields the protein CASSATSGGTEAFF.

The rearrangement uses TRBV6-5 and TRBJ1-2; no clear D gene. Looked up from germline, CDR1 is MNHEY and CDR2 is SVGAGI. The CDR3 loop spans 15 amino acids. V was shortened by 4 bases and J by 6 bases, with 18 bases between the two germline ends. Written as DNA, the CDR3 is TGTGCCAGCAGTTTATCCGGGTCTCAATCAGATGGCTACACCTTC. Its protein product is CASSLSGSQSDGYTF.

The rearrangement uses TRBV20-1 and TRBJ1-1; D not resolved. Trimming stripped 4 bases from V and 7 bases from J, with 10 bases between. This CDR3 comprises 11 residues. Germline assignment: CDR1 DFQATT and CDR2 SNEGSKA (reference sequence). The CDR3 DNA reads TGCAGTGCTATGGCGGATATTGAAGCTTTCTTT. Translating gives CSAMADIEAFF.

The chain recombines TRBV19 with TRBJ1-1; no reliable D call. CDR1 and CDR2 (germline): LNHDA, SQIVND (reference sequence). Trimming took 6 bases from V and 0 from J, leaving 11 bases between them. The CDR3 is 14 amino acids. The CDR3 sequence: CASSPVLVNTEAFF. CDR3 coding DNA: TGTGCCAGTAGCCCCGTGCTAGTGAACACTGAAGCTTTCTTT. Using reference TRBV19 and TRBJ1-1 for the parts outside the CDR3, the full variable domain is DGGITQSPKYLFRKEGQNVTLSCEQNLNHDAMYWYRQDPGQGLRLIYYSQIVNDFQKGDIAEGYSVSREKKESFPLTVTSAQKNPTAFYLCASSPVLVNTEAFFGQGTRLTVV.

Only a few counts were recorded for this clone. This chain links TRBV27 with TRBJ2-7; 8 bases line up with TRBD2. The CDR3 sequence is 14 residues long. The V gene end was trimmed by 2 bases and the J gene end by 3 bases; junction bases not matched to a gene: 3. Looked up from germline, CDR1 is MNHEY and CDR2 is SMNVEV (reference sequence). CDR3 sequence (DNA): TGTGCCAGCAGTTTACGGGGGGGGATCTACGAGCAGTACTTC. It yields the protein CASSLRGGIYEQYF.

This clone was picked up one time. V is TRBV14 and J is TRBJ1-1; no firm D call. The germline V and J ends were trimmed by 4 bases and 6 bases, with 12 bases remaining between them. This CDR3 is 13 amino acids long. Germline V CDR1 and CDR2: SGHDN, FVKESK. The CDR3 nucleotides are TGTGCCAGCAGCCGAGAATGGTCGGCTGAAGCTTTCTTT. Its translation is CASSREWSAEAFF.

The chain combines TRBV24-1 with TRBJ2-2, with 14 bases aligning to TRBD2. CDR3 length: 19 residues. The V gene's germline CDR1 is KGHDR and CDR2 SFDVKD. V lost 2 bases, J lost 6 bases, and 10 bases stayed unmatched. The CDR3 sequence is CATSDSHRLAGGRSGELFF. The CDR3 nucleotides read TGTGCCACCAGTGATTCCCACCGACTAGCGGGGGGGCGGTCCGGGGAGCTGTTTTTT.

J is TRBJ2-4 and V is TRBV12-2; TRBD1 reflects the table's D call only, with no check against the DNA. TRBV12-2 corresponds to a pseudogene. The CDR3 length is 16 residues. CDR3 region: CASRHRDRDDKNIQYF. DNA of the CDR3: TGTGCAAGTCGCCACCGGGACAGGGATGACAAAAACATTCAGTACTTC.

The V call is TRBV6-6, the J call TRBJ2-2, with 7 nucleotides matching TRBD1. The CDR3 length is 13 residues. Unmatched junction bases numbered 6, after V lost 6 bases and J lost 8 bases. Germline CDR1 is MNHNY and CDR2 is SVGAGI (reference sequence). The CDR3 DNA sequence: TGTGCCAGCAGCAGACAGGGCATAGGGGAGCTGTTTTTT. Translation: CASSRQGIGELFF.

The chain couples TRBV28 to TRBJ2-7, with a possible D match to TRBD2 (6 bases). The CDR3 contains 14 residues. Trimming removed 3 bases from V and 1 base from J, with 10 bases in between. Germline V gene lookup returns CDR1 MDHEN and CDR2 SYDVKM. CDR3 nucleotide sequence: TGTGCCAGCAGTTTTCCGGGGACTTCCTACGAGCAGTACTTC. It translates to CASSFPGTSYEQYF.

The J gene is TRBJ1-2, the V gene TRBV5-1; TRBD1 is a possible D gene (5 bases). Trimming removed 1 base from V and 4 bases from J, with 8 bases in between. CDR1 is SGHRS and CDR2 is YFSETQ in the germline V gene. This CDR3 spans 13 amino acids. The CDR3 is CASSLSTVYGYTF. CDR3 DNA: TGCGCCAGCAGCTTGTCGACAGTCTATGGCTACACCTTC.

This rearrangement joins TRBV20-1 to TRBJ2-1; D not resolved. Germline CDR1 DFQATT, CDR2 SNEGSKA (reference sequence). This CDR3 is built from 11 residues. Trimming stripped 2 bases from V and 7 bases from J, with 6 bases between. The DNA of the CDR3 is TGCAGTGCTAGACCTAATAATGAGCAGTTCTTC. It specifies CSARPNNEQFF.

There are a few counts of this clone. At one end, the junction sequence differs from germline, possibly due to a read error. This chain connects TRBV6-5 to TRBJ1-3, with a possible D match to TRBD1 (5 bases). CDR3 length: 12 amino acids. Germline CDR1 MNHEY, CDR2 SVGAGI. Here the CDR3 DNA reads TGTGCCAGCAGCCACCAGGGAACCACCATATATTTT. Translating gives CASSHQGTTIYF.

The CDR3 DNA reads as TGTGCCACCAGTGATAGATCGAGCGGGGGCCTGTACGATGAGCAGTTCTTC. Translated: CATSDRSSGGLYDEQFF. The chain carries TRBV24-1 and TRBJ2-1, with 8 bases aligning to TRBD2. Germline V lookup: CDR1 KGHDR, CDR2 SFDVKD. The CDR3 runs to 17 residues. V gave up 3 bases and J gave up 8 bases; unmatched junction bases: 14.

The genes are TRBV19 and TRBJ2-3; 11 bases match TRBD2. The ends lost 6 bases at V and 6 bases at J; junction bases unmatched: 20. The CDR3 is 19 amino acids. From germline, CDR1 is LNHDA and CDR2 SQIVND (reference sequence). CDR3 nucleotides: TGTGCCAGTAGAGGACCCCAAGGACTAGCGGGTCGGGTAGGGGATACGCAGTATTTT. As protein: CASRGPQGLAGRVGDTQYF.

This clone was observed a single time. The chain is built from TRBV20-1 and TRBJ1-1; D is perhaps TRBD1 (5 bases). Trimming took off 3 bases at V and 7 bases at J, with 9 bases between the two ends. Looked up from germline, CDR1 is DFQATT and CDR2 is SNEGSKA (reference sequence). The CDR3 extends over 11 amino acids. The CDR3 protein is CSARTAYEAFF. For the CDR3, the DNA is TGCAGTGCTAGGACAGCATATGAAGCTTTCTTT.